This T cell receptor (beta chain) was recovered during a study of T-cell memory formation after mild COVID-19. At the level of the study: Largely donor-specific sequence clusters came from two donors. Findings and limits, study-wide: Memory cells collected pre-infection included some clones that later responded, suggesting cross-reactive memory joined. Contracting CD4+ clones lay largely in CM and EM, with CD8+ ones residing in EMRA.

Note on this clonotype: The antigen remains undetermined.

Libraries for TCRalpha and TCRbeta carried sample barcodes and unique molecular identifiers via 5'RACE. TCRdb redid the calling of the 5' RACE reads with MiXCR, one entry per CDR3 protein. The profile shows roughly 450,000 distinct CDR3 sequences, under 20% of them singletons. The CDR3 is made up of 14 amino acids. CDR1 is LGHDT and CDR2 is YNNKEL in the germline V gene (reference sequence). Trimming pared 2 bases from V and 4 bases from J, leaving 9 bases between. The receptor was isolated from a man younger than 35 who had mild COVID-19 (a few samples of this study predate the infection). Cell type and time point are not known. Sequencing input: PBMCs or a T cell subset sorted from them (not recorded which). The chain is built from TRBV3-1 and TRBJ1-5; no clear D. This CDR3 reads CASSQLVENQPQHF. CDR3 nucleotide sequence: TGTGCCAGCAGCCAATTAGTAGAGAATCAGCCCCAGCATTTT.